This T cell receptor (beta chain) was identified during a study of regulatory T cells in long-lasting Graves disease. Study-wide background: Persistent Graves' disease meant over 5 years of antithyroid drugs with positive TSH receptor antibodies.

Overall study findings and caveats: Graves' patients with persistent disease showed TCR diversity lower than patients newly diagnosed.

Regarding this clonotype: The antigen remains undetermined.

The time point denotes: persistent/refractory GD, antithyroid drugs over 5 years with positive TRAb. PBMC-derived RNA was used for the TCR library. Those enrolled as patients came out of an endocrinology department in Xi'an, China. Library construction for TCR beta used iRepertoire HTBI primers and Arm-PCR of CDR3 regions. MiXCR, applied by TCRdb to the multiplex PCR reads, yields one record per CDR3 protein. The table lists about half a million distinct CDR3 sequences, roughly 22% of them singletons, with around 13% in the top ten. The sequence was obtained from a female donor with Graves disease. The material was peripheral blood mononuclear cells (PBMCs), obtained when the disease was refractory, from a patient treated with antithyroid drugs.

CDR3 region: CASSRLEQGNTEAFF. CDR3 sequence (DNA): TGCGCCAGCAGCCGATTAGAACAGGGAAACACTGAAGCTTTCTTT. The chain joins TRBV4-3 to TRBJ1-1, with TRBD1 as a possible D gene (6 bases). Trimming cost V 4 bases and J 2 bases, with 14 bases left between them. CDR1 LGHNA and CDR2 YSLEER come from the germline V gene. This CDR3 contains 15 residues.